This is a list of T cell receptor beta chains from one sample in a study of T cells in localized non-small cell lung cancer. Sequencing was performed with immunoSEQ multiplex PCR; in TCRdb, only in-frame clones are kept and a portion is missing. This table holds around 140,000 clones, about 89% found once. The sample here was peripheral blood, taken before any cancer treatment. These receptors all come from an older female donor with stage I lung adenocarcinoma. Both conserved end residues are part of each CDR3. D genes are given only for firm matches. Some rows mark clone size as missing; the rest say once, few, many or name a class of expanded clone.

J gene: TRBJ1-5; clone size: -; V gene: TRBV15; D gene: -; CDR3 DNA: TGTGCCACCAGCGAAGAGTTGGGGTTGGGCAATCAGCCCCAGCATTTT; CDR3 protein: CATSEELGLGNQPQHF
J gene: TRBJ2-2; clone size: -; V gene: TRBV5-1; D gene: TRBD1; CDR3 DNA: TGCGCCAGCCGGCAGGGGGAAACAAACACCGGGGAGCTGTTTTTT; CDR3 protein: CASRQGETNTGELFF
J gene: TRBJ2-5; clone size: -; V gene: TRBV7-2; D gene: TRBD2; CDR3 DNA: TGTGCCAGCAGCTTACCCCGGAGGGAACTAGCGGGAGTTTGGGAGACCCAGTACTTC; CDR3 protein: CASSLPRRELAGVWETQYF
J gene: TRBJ2-3; clone size: -; V gene: TRBV10-3; D gene: -; CDR3 DNA: TGTGCCACCCACGGGGGTGGAGATACGCAGTATTTT; CDR3 protein: CATHGGGDTQYF
J gene: TRBJ1-1; clone size: -; V gene: TRBV28; D gene: TRBD1; CDR3 DNA: TGTGCCAGCAGTTCTCCGGGACAGGGGACCACTGAAGCTTTCTTT; CDR3 protein: CASSSPGQGTTEAFF
J gene: TRBJ2-7; clone size: once; V gene: TRBV7-7; D gene: -; CDR3 DNA: TGTGCCAGCAGCTTAGGGGCAGCGGGTAGCGACGAGCAGTACTTC; CDR3 protein: CASSLGAAGSDEQYF
J gene: TRBJ1-1; clone size: -; V gene: TRBV27; D gene: TRBD1; CDR3 DNA: TGTGCCAGCAGTTTGGCAGGGACAGAAATGAACACTGAAGCTTTCTTT; CDR3 protein: CASSLAGTEMNTEAFF
J gene: TRBJ2-7; clone size: -; V gene: TRBV27; D gene: TRBD1; CDR3 DNA: TGTGCCAGCAGTTTCCGGGACAGGTACGAGCAGTACTTC; CDR3 protein: CASSFRDRYEQYF
J gene: TRBJ1-1; clone size: few; V gene: TRBV28; D gene: -; CDR3 DNA: TGTGCCAGCAGTAGCGACCCGGGACGGCTAAAAGCTTTCTTT; CDR3 protein: CASSSDPGRLKAFF
J gene: TRBJ2-4; clone size: once; V gene: TRBV19; D gene: -; CDR3 DNA: TGTGCCAGTAGTCTCCAGGGAGGAAAAAACATTCAGTACTTC; CDR3 protein: CASSLQGGKNIQYF
J gene: TRBJ2-1; clone size: -; V gene: TRBV21-1; D gene: -; CDR3 DNA: TGTGCCAGCAGCAAGAGAGTAGCGGACACCTGTGAGCAGTTCTTC; CDR3 protein: CASSKRVADTCEQFF
J gene: TRBJ2-6; clone size: -; V gene: TRBV11-3; D gene: -; CDR3 DNA: TGTGCCAGCGCCCCGGGGACAACCTCTGGGGCCAACGTCCTGACTTTC; CDR3 protein: CASAPGTTSGANVLTF
J gene: TRBJ2-2; clone size: -; V gene: TRBV19; D gene: TRBD1; CDR3 DNA: TGTGCCAGTTCAGACAGGGGCTGGACCGGGGAGCTGTTTTTT; CDR3 protein: CASSDRGWTGELFF
J gene: TRBJ2-7; clone size: -; V gene: TRBV5-1; D gene: -; CDR3 DNA: TGCGCCAGCAGCCTGGACGGCCCCTCCTACGAGCAGTACTTC; CDR3 protein: CASSLDGPSYEQYF
J gene: TRBJ2-5; clone size: -; V gene: TRBV7-7; D gene: TRBD2; CDR3 DNA: TGTGCTAGCAGCCTCACGGGAGGGACCCAGTACTTC; CDR3 protein: CASSLTGGTQYF